This T cell receptor (beta chain) was captured by sequencing in a study of regulatory T cells in long-lasting Graves disease. Arm-PCR of CDR3 regions and iRepertoire HTBI primers were the basis on which TCR beta libraries were built. TCRdb ran MiXCR on the multiplex PCR reads and lists one entry per CDR3 protein. The sample includes about 320,000 distinct CDR3 sequences, 15% to 20% of them seen just once. Sample time point: newly diagnosed GD, antithyroid drugs for less than 3 months. Extracted PBMC RNA gave rise to the TCR library. About this clonotype itself: Its matching antigen is unknown.

The CDR3 spans 13 residues. V lost 1 base, J lost 4 bases, and 5 bases lay in between. CDR1 and CDR2 from the germline V gene are SGHRS and YFSETQ. Study-wide points: Persistent Graves' cases showed lower TCR diversity than newly diagnosed cases.

The chain joins TRBV5-1 to TRBJ2-2; D remains ambiguous. The clonotype was recovered from a female donor with Graves disease. The sequencing used peripheral blood mononuclear cells (PBMCs), collected at new diagnosis, from a patient treated with antithyroid drugs. The CDR3 here is CASSLNPTGELFF. Written as DNA, the CDR3 is TGCGCCAGCAGCTTGAACCCCACCGGGGAGCTGTTTTTT. Filled out from reference TRBV5-1 and TRBJ2-2, the complete variable domain reads KAGVTQTPRYLIKTRGQQVTLSCSPISGHRSVSWYQQTPGQGLQFLFEYFSETQRNKGNFPGRFSGRQFSNSRSEMNVSTLELGDSALYLCASSLNPTGELFFGEGSRLTVL.